This T cell receptor (beta chain) was captured by sequencing in a study of shared clonotypes between healthy human individuals. Genomic DNA of each subset was evenly split across several immunoSEQ plates. Template for every sorted-subset replicate PCR totaled around 200 ng DNA, around 32,000 T cell genomes. Profiled with immunoSEQ multiplex PCR; TCRdb holds only in-frame clones, not every one. Of hundreds of thousands of clones listed, about 97% were seen once; the top ten hold more than 0.3%. Germline-derived CDR1 and CDR2 are SGHNT and YYREEE (reference sequence). Trimming cost V 4 bases and J 8 bases, with 19 bases left between them. CDR3 size: 15 residues.

The TCR originated in a man under 40 in good health. Sequencing was carried out using memory CD8+ T cells sorted from blood. The subset is: CD45RO+ cells pooled with CCR7-negative TemRA cells. The genes are TRBV5-4 and TRBJ2-1, with a tentative D call TRBD1 (5 bases). The CDR3 bases are TGTGCCAGCAGCCCTGTGGCCAGGGTGGGTGATGAGCAGTTCTTC. Its translation is CASSPVARVGDEQFF. The full variable domain, in which reference TRBV5-4 and TRBJ2-1 provide the parts outside the CDR3, is ETGVTQSPTHLIKTRGQQVTLRCSSQSGHNTVSWYQQALGQGPQFIFQYYREEENGRGNFPPRFSGLQFPNYSSELNVNALELDDSALYLCASSPVARVGDEQFFGPGTRLTVL.